This T cell receptor (beta chain) was captured by sequencing in a study of blood T cell repertoires in COVID-19. Looking at the study overall: PBMCs, B-cell-depleted T cells, or T cells provided the cDNA or gDNA that made up the material.

Participant ages covered about 18 to 89 years across about 25 US areas. The study counted Cohort 3 donors as recovered given two negative PCRs, clearance, or symptom resolution. As processed by the authors: Amplification from reference gene primers served as the basis for estimated nucleated cell counts. Generated by immunoSEQ multiplex PCR, the TCRdb table keeps only in-frame clones and is missing some. V, J and clone size are taken as reported in that table, and D and trimming were inferred from the DNA itself. The table lists 200,000 to 300,000 clones, about nine tenths of them singletons. The trim removed 3 bases at V and 1 base at J, leaving 19 bases unmatched. The CDR3 extends over 20 amino acids. Germline V gives CDR1 LNHNV, CDR2 YYDKDF (reference sequence). This clone was seen a few times.

The sequencing sample was made of PBMCs or T cells enriched from blood (not recorded which). The chain combines TRBV15 with TRBJ1-1; 8 nucleotides agree with TRBD1. This clonotype originated in a man aged 40-49 years who had recovered from COVID-19. CDR3 coding DNA: TGTGCCACCAGCAGGAGGCTCCCGGGACAGGCCCGAAACCCGAACACTGAAGCTTTCTTT. Translating gives CATSRRLPGQARNPNTEAFF.